This T cell receptor (beta chain) was sequenced in a study of identical twins. Findings of the study overall: The conclusions drew on cross-sectional statistical analysis instead of tracking the same donors.

TCRdb passed the 5' RACE reads through MiXCR, listing each CDR3 protein once. The sample holds a few hundred thousand distinct CDR3 sequences, about 15% seen once. Germline V gene sequence: CDR1 MGHRA, CDR2 YSYEKL. The CDR3 contains 16 residues. V shed 1 base and J shed 5 bases, with 17 bases lying between them. In regard to this clonotype: What it binds is unknown.

The same sample was also used in a study of yellow fever vaccine responses in identical twins.

The source is a woman in her late teens or twenties in good health. This chain links TRBV4-1 with TRBJ2-5, with D possibly TRBD1 on 6 matching bases. The sequenced sample consisted of CD4+ T cells sorted from blood. The CDR3 region has the DNA TGCGCCAGCAGCCAAGCAACCAGGGGCCTGCGGGAGACCCAGTACTTC. It yields the protein CASSQATRGLRETQYF.